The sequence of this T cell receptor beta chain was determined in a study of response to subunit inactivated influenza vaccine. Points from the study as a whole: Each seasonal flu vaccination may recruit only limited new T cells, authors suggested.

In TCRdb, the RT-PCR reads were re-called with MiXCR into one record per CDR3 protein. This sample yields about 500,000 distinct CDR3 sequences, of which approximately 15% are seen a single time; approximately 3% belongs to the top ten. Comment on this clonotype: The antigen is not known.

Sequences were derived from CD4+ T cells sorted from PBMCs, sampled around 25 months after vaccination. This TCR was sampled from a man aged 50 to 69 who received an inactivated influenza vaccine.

The CDR3 loop reads CASSIVWGQETQYF. The DNA for the CDR3 is TGTGCCAGCAGCATTGTATGGGGCCAAGAGACCCAGTACTTC. V is TRBV6-2 or TRBV6-3 and J is TRBJ2-5, with unresolved D. V was pared by 6 bases and J by 1 base, with 12 bases between. This CDR3 spans 14 amino acids. Germline values: CDR1 MNHEY, CDR2 SVGEGT.